The TCR beta chain under discussion was sequenced for a study of cytomegalovirus exposure and HLA in healthy donors. Generated by immunoSEQ multiplex PCR, the TCRdb table keeps only in-frame clones and is missing some. The sample contains roughly 52,000 clones, roughly 90% of which appear only once. Germline lookup yields CDR1 LNHDA and CDR2 SQIVND (reference sequence). The CDR3 runs 14 residues. The V gene lost 6 bases and the J gene lost 1 base, with 10 bases spanning the gap. Details on this clone: The antigen remains undetermined.

The study, taken as a whole, reports: CMV antigen specificity was confirmed in vitro for a few CMV-associated chains. It was 150 to 200 TCR beta chains that were listed as cytomegalovirus-associated.

V is TRBV19 and J is TRBJ1-5, with D possibly being TRBD1 (5 bases). Sequencing was performed on PBMCs. The receptor's source is a young man in good health and CMV-seronegative. CDR3 sequence (DNA): TGTGCCAGTAGGGGGTCAGGGAGCAATCAGCCCCAGCATTTT. As protein: CASRGSGSNQPQHF.